This TCR beta chain emerged from a study of T cell repertoires in cytomegalovirus infection. Study in general: Public TCR beta signature analysis indicated the presence of both CMV infection and matching HLA type.

Germline V gene lookup returns CDR1 LGHNA and CDR2 YSLEER. The ends were cut back, 0 bases at V and 3 bases at J, with 11 bases in the middle. There are 15 residues in the CDR3. Each CDR3 protein gets one entry after TCRdb re-called the reads with MiXCR. Here the sample spans around 630,000 distinct CDR3 sequences, around 24% being singletons. Notes on the study in general: Cumulative frequency of public TCR beta families picked out carriers of CMV plus the relevant HLA. The ex vivo response was dominated by HLA-C-restricted CMV-specific TCR beta clonotypes.

About this clonotype: Its antigen is unknown.

The sequenced sample consisted of CD8+ T cells from PBMCs. V and J are TRBV4-3 and TRBJ2-5; no reliable D call. The receptor was derived from a human donor in good health (CMV status not recorded). Some clones in this sample may be carry-over from other donors' samples. The CDR3, as DNA: TGCGCCAGCAGCCAAGAGACGACCCGTGAAGAGACCCAGTACTTC. As protein: CASSQETTREETQYF.